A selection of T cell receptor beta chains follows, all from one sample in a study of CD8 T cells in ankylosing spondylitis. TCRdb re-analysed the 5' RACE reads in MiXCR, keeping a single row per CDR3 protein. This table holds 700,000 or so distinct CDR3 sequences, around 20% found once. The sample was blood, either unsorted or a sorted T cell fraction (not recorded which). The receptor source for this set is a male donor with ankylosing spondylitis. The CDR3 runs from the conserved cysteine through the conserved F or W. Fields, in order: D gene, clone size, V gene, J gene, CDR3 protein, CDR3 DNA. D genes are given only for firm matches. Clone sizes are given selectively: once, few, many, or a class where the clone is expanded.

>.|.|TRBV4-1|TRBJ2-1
CASSLRDNYNEQFF
TGCGCCAGCAGCCTCCGGGACAACTACAATGAGCAGTTCTTC
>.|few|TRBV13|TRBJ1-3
CASSLEHRANTIYF
TGTGCCAGCAGCTTAGAACACAGGGCCAACACCATATATTTT
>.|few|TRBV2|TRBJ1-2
CASRGLSLEPGHHGYTF
TGTGCCAGCAGGGGACTCTCCCTTGAACCGGGACATCATGGCTACACCTTC
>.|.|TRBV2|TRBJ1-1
CASSSGEYTEAFF
TGTGCCAGCAGTAGCGGGGAATACACTGAAGCTTTCTTT
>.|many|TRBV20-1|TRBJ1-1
CSATQKQGPAFF
TGCAGTGCTACCCAGAAACAGGGACCAGCTTTCTTT
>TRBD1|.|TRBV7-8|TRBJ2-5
CASSLAPRQGEETQYF
TGTGCCAGCAGCTTAGCGCCTAGACAGGGGGAAGAGACCCAGTACTTC
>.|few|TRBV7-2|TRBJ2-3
CASSSQRYTDTQYF
TGTGCCAGCAGCTCCCAGCGGTACACAGATACGCAGTATTTT
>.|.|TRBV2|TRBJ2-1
CASRDAGRSSYNEQFF
TGTGCCAGCAGAGATGCGGGCCGGAGCTCCTACAATGAGCAGTTCTTC
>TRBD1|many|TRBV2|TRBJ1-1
CASSLGVGQGGAFF
TGTGCCAGCAGCCTTGGGGTGGGGCAGGGGGGAGCTTTCTTT
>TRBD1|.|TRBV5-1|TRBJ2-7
CASSYRQGAGEQYF
TGCGCCAGCAGCTACCGACAGGGGGCTGGGGAGCAGTACTTC
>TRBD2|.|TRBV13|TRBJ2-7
CASSHTAGAYEQYF
TGTGCCAGCAGTCATACAGCGGGAGCCTACGAGCAGTACTTC
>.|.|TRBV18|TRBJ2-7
CASSPIALPTYEQYF
TGTGCCAGCTCACCAATAGCACTTCCAACCTACGAGCAGTACTTC
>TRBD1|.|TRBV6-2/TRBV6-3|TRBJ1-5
CASSYRTGVQPQHF
TGTGCCAGCAGTTACAGGACAGGGGTTCAGCCCCAGCATTTT
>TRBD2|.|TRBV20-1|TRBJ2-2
CSASRGRISGELFF
TGCAGTGCTAGTCGCGGGAGGATCTCCGGGGAGCTGTTTTTT
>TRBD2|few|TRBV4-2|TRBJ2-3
CASSQARGLAGGDTQYF
TGTGCCAGCAGCCAAGCCCGGGGACTAGCGGGAGGTGATACGCAGTATTTT
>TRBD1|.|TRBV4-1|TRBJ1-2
CASSLNQGVNGYTF
TGCGCCAGCAGCCTCAACCAGGGGGTCAATGGCTACACCTTC
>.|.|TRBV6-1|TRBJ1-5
CASRAISGSISNQPQHF
TGTGCCAGCAGGGCCATAAGTGGATCGATAAGCAATCAGCCCCAGCATTTT
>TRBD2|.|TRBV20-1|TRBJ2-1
CSARDPRLAGPYNEQFF
TGCAGTGCTAGAGATCCCCGGCTAGCGGGTCCCTACAATGAGCAGTTCTTC
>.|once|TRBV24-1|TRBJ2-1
CATSDSTRTSRSYNEQFF
TGTGCCACCAGTGACTCAACGCGGACAAGCCGCTCCTACAATGAGCAGTTCTTC
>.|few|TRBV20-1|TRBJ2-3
CSAREGSTDTQYF
TGCAGTGCTAGAGAAGGGAGCACAGATACGCAGTATTTT